Sequencing of this TCR beta chain was carried out in a study of T-cell reconstitution after alpha-beta-depleted transplantation in children. Findings and limits, study-wide: Reportedly, only several hundred clones from non-depleted graft cells drove alpha-beta T-cell counts at about two months. T-cell numbers and diversity one year post-transplant derived largely from freshly generated T cells. In some patients, recipient T cells and intrathymic progenitors surviving conditioning explained high day-60 diversity.

This clonotype was detected a few times. Its specificity is unknown. Losses at the gene ends were 4 bases for V and 0 bases for J; bases not matched to a gene: 6. Germline assignment: CDR1 SGHRS and CDR2 YFSETQ. The CDR3 runs 15 residues. Unique molecular identifiers were incorporated when the TCRbeta library was constructed. TCRdb analysed the PCR reads with MiXCR anew, one entry per CDR3 protein. The table lists roughly 570,000 distinct CDR3 sequences, about a quarter of them singletons. The sequenced sample was PBMCs, obtained before TCRalphabeta/CD19-depleted stem cell transplant. The chain recombines TRBV5-1 with TRBJ1-1; 7 nucleotides agree with TRBD1. The TCR comes from a boy under two years old with Wiskott-Aldrich syndrome, due to receive a stem cell transplant. The CDR3 DNA sequence: TGCGCCAGCAGCCGGGGGGACAGATTGAACACTGAAGCTTTCTTT. It specifies CASSRGDRLNTEAFF.